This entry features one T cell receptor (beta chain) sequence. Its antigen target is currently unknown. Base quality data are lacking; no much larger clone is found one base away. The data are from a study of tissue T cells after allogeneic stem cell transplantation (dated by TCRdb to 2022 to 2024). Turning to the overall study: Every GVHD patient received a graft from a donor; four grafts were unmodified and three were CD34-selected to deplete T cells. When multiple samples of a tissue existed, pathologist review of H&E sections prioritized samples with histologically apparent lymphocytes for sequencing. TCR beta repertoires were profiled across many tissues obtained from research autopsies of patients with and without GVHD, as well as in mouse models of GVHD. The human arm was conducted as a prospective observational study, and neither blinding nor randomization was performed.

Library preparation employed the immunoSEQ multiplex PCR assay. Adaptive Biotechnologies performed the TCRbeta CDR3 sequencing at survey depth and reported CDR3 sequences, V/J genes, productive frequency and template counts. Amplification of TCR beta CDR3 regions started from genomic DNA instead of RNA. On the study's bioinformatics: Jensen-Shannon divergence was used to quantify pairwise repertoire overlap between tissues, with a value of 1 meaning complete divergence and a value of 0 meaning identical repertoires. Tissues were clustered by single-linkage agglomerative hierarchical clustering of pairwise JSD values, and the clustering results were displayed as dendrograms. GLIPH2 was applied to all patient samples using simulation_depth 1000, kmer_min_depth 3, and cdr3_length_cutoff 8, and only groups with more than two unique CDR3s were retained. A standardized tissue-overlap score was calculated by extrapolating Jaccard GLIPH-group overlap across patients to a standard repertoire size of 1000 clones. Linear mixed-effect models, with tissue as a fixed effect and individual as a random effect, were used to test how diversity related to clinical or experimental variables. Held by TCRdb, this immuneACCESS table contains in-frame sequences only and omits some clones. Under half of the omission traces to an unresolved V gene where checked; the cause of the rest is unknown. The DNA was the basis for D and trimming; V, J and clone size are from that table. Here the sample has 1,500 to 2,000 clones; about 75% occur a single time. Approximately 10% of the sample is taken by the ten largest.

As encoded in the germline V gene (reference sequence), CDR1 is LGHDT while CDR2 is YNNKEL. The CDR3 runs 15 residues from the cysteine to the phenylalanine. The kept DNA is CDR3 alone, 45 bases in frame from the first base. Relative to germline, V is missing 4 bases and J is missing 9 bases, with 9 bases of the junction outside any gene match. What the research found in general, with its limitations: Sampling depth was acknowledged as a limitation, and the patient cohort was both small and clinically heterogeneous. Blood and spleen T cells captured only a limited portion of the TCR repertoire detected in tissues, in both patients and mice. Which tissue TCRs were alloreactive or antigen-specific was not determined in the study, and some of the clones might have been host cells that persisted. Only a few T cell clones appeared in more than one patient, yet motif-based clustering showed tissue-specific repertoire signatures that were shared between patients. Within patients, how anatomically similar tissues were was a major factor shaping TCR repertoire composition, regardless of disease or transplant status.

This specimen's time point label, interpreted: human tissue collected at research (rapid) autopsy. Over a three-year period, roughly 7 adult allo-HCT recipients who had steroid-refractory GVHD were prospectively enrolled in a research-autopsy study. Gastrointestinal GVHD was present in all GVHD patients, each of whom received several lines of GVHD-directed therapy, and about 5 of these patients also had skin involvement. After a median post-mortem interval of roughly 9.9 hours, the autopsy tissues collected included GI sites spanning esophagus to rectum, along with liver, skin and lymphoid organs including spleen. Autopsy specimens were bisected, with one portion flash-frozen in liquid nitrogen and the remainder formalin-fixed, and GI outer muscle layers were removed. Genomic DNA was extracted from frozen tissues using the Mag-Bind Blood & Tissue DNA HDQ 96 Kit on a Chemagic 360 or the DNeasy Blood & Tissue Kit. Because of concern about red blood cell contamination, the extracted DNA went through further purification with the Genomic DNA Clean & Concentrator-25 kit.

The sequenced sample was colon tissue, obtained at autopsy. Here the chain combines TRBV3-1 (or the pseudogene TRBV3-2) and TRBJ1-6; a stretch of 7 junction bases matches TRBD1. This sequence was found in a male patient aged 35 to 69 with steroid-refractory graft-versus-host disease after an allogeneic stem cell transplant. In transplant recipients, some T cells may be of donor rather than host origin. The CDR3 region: CASSPRTGRSSPLHF. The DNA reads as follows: TGTGCCAGCAGCCCTCGGACAGGAAGGAGTTCACCCCTCCACTTT.